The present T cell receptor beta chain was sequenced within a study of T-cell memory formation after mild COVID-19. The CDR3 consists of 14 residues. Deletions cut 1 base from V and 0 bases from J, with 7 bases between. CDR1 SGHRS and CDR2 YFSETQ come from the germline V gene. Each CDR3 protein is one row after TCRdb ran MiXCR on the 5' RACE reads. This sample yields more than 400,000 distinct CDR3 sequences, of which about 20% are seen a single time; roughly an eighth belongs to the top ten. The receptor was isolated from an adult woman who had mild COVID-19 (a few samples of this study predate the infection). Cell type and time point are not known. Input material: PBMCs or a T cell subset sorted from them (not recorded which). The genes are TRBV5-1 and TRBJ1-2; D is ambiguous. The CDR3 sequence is CASSLMLANYGYTF. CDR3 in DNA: TGCGCCAGCAGCTTGATGCTAGCTAACTATGGCTACACCTTC.